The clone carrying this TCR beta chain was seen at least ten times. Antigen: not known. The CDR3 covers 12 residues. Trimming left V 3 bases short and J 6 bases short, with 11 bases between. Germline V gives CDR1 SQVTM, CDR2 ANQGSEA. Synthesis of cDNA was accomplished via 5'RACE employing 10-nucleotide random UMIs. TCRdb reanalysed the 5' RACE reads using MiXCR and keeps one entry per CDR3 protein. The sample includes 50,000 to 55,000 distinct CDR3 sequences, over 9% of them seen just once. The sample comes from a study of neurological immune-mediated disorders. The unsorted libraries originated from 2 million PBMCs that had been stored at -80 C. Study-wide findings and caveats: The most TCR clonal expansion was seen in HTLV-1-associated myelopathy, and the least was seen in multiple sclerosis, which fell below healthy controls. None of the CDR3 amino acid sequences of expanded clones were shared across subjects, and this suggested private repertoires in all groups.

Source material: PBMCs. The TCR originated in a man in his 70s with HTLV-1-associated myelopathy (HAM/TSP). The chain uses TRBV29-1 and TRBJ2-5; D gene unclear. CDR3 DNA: TGCAGCGTTGATGTAGGGCTGAAGACCCAGTACTTC. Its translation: CSVDVGLKTQYF.